The rows below give T cell receptor beta chains drawn from one sample of a study of T cells in Graves' hyperthyroidism and ophthalmopathy. TCRdb re-analysed the multiplex PCR reads in MiXCR, keeping a single row per CDR3 protein. The data contain a few hundred thousand distinct CDR3 sequences, 25% of them singletons. Specimen: blood. These receptors were collected from a man in his fifties with Graves' hyperthyroidism. The CDR3 runs from the conserved cysteine through the conserved F or W. D genes are given only for firm matches. For some rows the clone size is stated as once, few or many, or as a class when expanded; others skip it.

D gene: -; clone size: -; J gene: TRBJ1-1; V gene: TRBV6-2/TRBV6-3; CDR3 DNA: TGTGCCAGCAGTCCCCCCCGGTTGATGGGTACTGAAGCTTTCTTT; CDR3 protein: CASSPPRLMGTEAFF
D gene: -; clone size: -; J gene: TRBJ2-5; V gene: TRBV20-1; CDR3 DNA: TGCAGTGCCCGGGGGCCAGGGACGCTCCGAGGTCGTGAGACCCAGTACTTC; CDR3 protein: CSARGPGTLRGRETQYF
D gene: -; clone size: few; J gene: TRBJ1-6; V gene: TRBV6-1; CDR3 DNA: TGTGCCAGCAGTGAATTGGGCCGCAATTCACCCCTCCACTTT; CDR3 protein: CASSELGRNSPLHF
D gene: TRBD1; clone size: few; J gene: TRBJ2-3; V gene: TRBV27; CDR3 DNA: TGTGCCAGCAGTTTAACCGGGGGGACAGGGTTGGACACAGATACGCAGTATTTT; CDR3 protein: CASSLTGGTGLDTDTQYF
D gene: TRBD1; clone size: many; J gene: TRBJ1-1; V gene: TRBV11-2; CDR3 DNA: TGTGCCAGCAGCTTAGGACAAACAGGGGGCACTGAAGCTTTCTTT; CDR3 protein: CASSLGQTGGTEAFF
D gene: -; clone size: -; J gene: TRBJ2-5; V gene: TRBV12-3/TRBV12-4; CDR3 DNA: TGTGCCAGCTCGACAGGGAGGAGGGGAGAGACCCAGTACTTC; CDR3 protein: CASSTGRRGETQYF
D gene: -; clone size: -; J gene: TRBJ1-2; V gene: TRBV7-9; CDR3 DNA: TGTGCCAGCAGCTTCGACATCGCTGGCCACACCTTC; CDR3 protein: CASSFDIAGHTF
D gene: -; clone size: few; J gene: TRBJ1-5; V gene: TRBV28; CDR3 DNA: TGTGCCAGCAGGGAGGGGAGCAATCAGCCCCAGCATTTT; CDR3 protein: CASREGSNQPQHF
D gene: TRBD2; clone size: few; J gene: TRBJ2-5; V gene: TRBV5-1; CDR3 DNA: TGCGCCAGCAGCCGGGGACTAGCGGGAGGGTCGGAGACCCAGTACTTC; CDR3 protein: CASSRGLAGGSETQYF
D gene: TRBD1; clone size: -; J gene: TRBJ1-4; V gene: TRBV20-1; CDR3 DNA: TGCAGTGCTAGAAAACAGGGGATTAATGAAAAACTGTTTTTT; CDR3 protein: CSARKQGINEKLFF
D gene: -; clone size: many; J gene: TRBJ2-1; V gene: TRBV5-1; CDR3 DNA: TGCGCCAGCAGCTTTGAGAATCTCAATGAGCAGTTCTTC; CDR3 protein: CASSFENLNEQFF
D gene: -; clone size: many; J gene: TRBJ2-1; V gene: TRBV27; CDR3 DNA: TGTGCCAGCAGTTTAGCGCCAGGGTGGAATGAGCAGTTCTTC; CDR3 protein: CASSLAPGWNEQFF
D gene: TRBD2; clone size: -; J gene: TRBJ2-1; V gene: TRBV28; CDR3 DNA: TGTGCCAGCAGTTTAAGTCGGTCAACTAGCGGGAGGGCCCGTTTCTACAATGAGCAGTTCTTC; CDR3 protein: CASSLSRSTSGRARFYNEQFF
D gene: -; clone size: -; J gene: TRBJ1-3; V gene: TRBV6-5; CDR3 DNA: TGTGCCAGCAGTTACTCGGGTGGAAACACCATATATTTT; CDR3 protein: CASSYSGGNTIYF
D gene: -; clone size: -; J gene: TRBJ2-3; V gene: TRBV27; CDR3 DNA: TGTGCCAGCAGTTCACTCCTGAGCGGGACGCAGTATTTT; CDR3 protein: CASSSLLSGTQYF
D gene: -; clone size: -; J gene: TRBJ2-1; V gene: TRBV6-1; CDR3 DNA: TGTGCCAGCACCCGTAGCGATTTCAACAATGAGCAGTTCTTC; CDR3 protein: CASTRSDFNNEQFF
D gene: TRBD1; clone size: -; J gene: TRBJ2-1; V gene: TRBV12-3/TRBV12-4; CDR3 DNA: TGTGCCAGCAGTTCCGGGACAGGAAGGGGCAATGAGCAGTTCTTC; CDR3 protein: CASSSGTGRGNEQFF
D gene: -; clone size: -; J gene: TRBJ2-1; V gene: TRBV24-1; CDR3 DNA: TGTGCCACCAGTGACCCGAGGGGGGGCTCCTACAATGAGCAGTTCTTC; CDR3 protein: CATSDPRGGSYNEQFF
D gene: -; clone size: few; J gene: TRBJ2-5; V gene: TRBV20-1; CDR3 DNA: TGCAGTGCTAGAGTGGGGACGGGGGAGACCCAGTACTTC; CDR3 protein: CSARVGTGETQYF
D gene: TRBD1; clone size: few; J gene: TRBJ1-1; V gene: TRBV30; CDR3 DNA: TGTGCCTGTCGGACAGGCCTGAACACTGAAGCTTTCTTT; CDR3 protein: CACRTGLNTEAFF
D gene: TRBD2; clone size: -; J gene: TRBJ2-2; V gene: TRBV2; CDR3 DNA: TGTGCCAGCAGTAAAACCGGGACTAGCGGAACGAACACCGGGGAGCTGTTTTTT; CDR3 protein: CASSKTGTSGTNTGELFF
D gene: -; clone size: -; J gene: TRBJ2-1; V gene: TRBV14; CDR3 DNA: TGTGCCAGCAGCCCTCTACCGGGAGAAGACAATGAGCAGTTCTTC; CDR3 protein: CASSPLPGEDNEQFF
D gene: TRBD1; clone size: few; J gene: TRBJ2-7; V gene: TRBV28; CDR3 DNA: TGTGCCAGCAGTATCAACAGGGGCTCGGGTCTAATTGACGAGCAGTACTTC; CDR3 protein: CASSINRGSGLIDEQYF
D gene: TRBD2; clone size: few; J gene: TRBJ2-2; V gene: TRBV10-3; CDR3 DNA: TGTGCCATCAGTGATGGGACTATGAACACCGGGGAGCTGTTTTTT; CDR3 protein: CAISDGTMNTGELFF
D gene: TRBD1; clone size: -; J gene: TRBJ2-7; V gene: TRBV28; CDR3 DNA: TGTGCCATCCAACCGGGACAGGGGGCGGCATACGAGCAGTACTTC; CDR3 protein: CAIQPGQGAAYEQYF
D gene: TRBD2; clone size: many; J gene: TRBJ2-2; V gene: TRBV28; CDR3 DNA: TGTGCCAGCAAAGGCGGGAGTAGCACCGGGGAGCTGTTTTTT; CDR3 protein: CASKGGSSTGELFF
D gene: -; clone size: many; J gene: TRBJ2-7; V gene: TRBV12-3/TRBV12-4; CDR3 DNA: TGTGCCAGCAGCCTAGACAGTCGGGCATTTTACGAGCAGTACTTC; CDR3 protein: CASSLDSRAFYEQYF
D gene: -; clone size: -; J gene: TRBJ2-5; V gene: TRBV6-2/TRBV6-3; CDR3 DNA: TGTGCCAGCCGAGGGCCCAGGGTAGAAGAGACCCAGTACTTC; CDR3 protein: CASRGPRVEETQYF
D gene: -; clone size: -; J gene: TRBJ2-1; V gene: TRBV20-1; CDR3 DNA: TGCAGTGCTATCGGGAGAAGTCTTGAGCAGTTCTTC; CDR3 protein: CSAIGRSLEQFF
D gene: -; clone size: -; J gene: TRBJ2-5; V gene: TRBV27; CDR3 DNA: TGTGCCAGCAGGGGACTTCCCCGAGAGACCCAGTACTTC; CDR3 protein: CASRGLPRETQYF
D gene: -; clone size: few; J gene: TRBJ1-1; V gene: TRBV11-3; CDR3 DNA: TGTGCCAGCAGCCCATTAGCAGGGATGAACACTGAAGCTTTCTTT; CDR3 protein: CASSPLAGMNTEAFF
D gene: TRBD2; clone size: few; J gene: TRBJ2-1; V gene: TRBV11-3; CDR3 DNA: TGTGCCAGCCTAAGCGGGGTTTACAATGAGCAGTTCTTC; CDR3 protein: CASLSGVYNEQFF
D gene: -; clone size: few; J gene: TRBJ2-5; V gene: TRBV19; CDR3 DNA: TGTGCCAGTAGTAAAGGAGGGGGAGAGAAGACCCAGTACTTC; CDR3 protein: CASSKGGGEKTQYF
D gene: -; clone size: few; J gene: TRBJ2-1; V gene: TRBV6-1; CDR3 DNA: TGTGCCAGCACGGTTAACAATGAGCAGTTCTTC; CDR3 protein: CASTVNNEQFF
D gene: -; clone size: -; J gene: TRBJ2-7; V gene: TRBV6-1; CDR3 DNA: TGTGCCAGCAGTGCCGAACATGGACTGAGGGACAACGAGCAGTACTTC; CDR3 protein: CASSAEHGLRDNEQYF
D gene: -; clone size: -; J gene: TRBJ2-7; V gene: TRBV9; CDR3 DNA: TGTGCCAGCAGCGTAGATAGGGTAACCGAGCAGTACTTC; CDR3 protein: CASSVDRVTEQYF
D gene: -; clone size: -; J gene: TRBJ1-6; V gene: TRBV5-1; CDR3 DNA: TGCGCCAGCAGCTTGACCGGGACGGGATATAATTCACCCCTCCACTTT; CDR3 protein: CASSLTGTGYNSPLHF
D gene: -; clone size: few; J gene: TRBJ2-2; V gene: TRBV28; CDR3 DNA: TGTGCCAGCAGTGCTATTGGGGGAGCAAACACCGGGGAGCTGTTTTTT; CDR3 protein: CASSAIGGANTGELFF
D gene: TRBD1; clone size: few; J gene: TRBJ1-1; V gene: TRBV2; CDR3 DNA: TGTGCCAGCACCTTTATTCCCGGGACAGCGAACACTGAAGCTTTCTTT; CDR3 protein: CASTFIPGTANTEAFF
D gene: TRBD2; clone size: -; J gene: TRBJ2-7; V gene: TRBV3-1; CDR3 DNA: TGTGCCAGCAGCCAAGCGGCGGGAGCCGAGCAGTACTTC; CDR3 protein: CASSQAAGAEQYF
D gene: TRBD1; clone size: -; J gene: TRBJ2-5; V gene: TRBV12-3/TRBV12-4; CDR3 DNA: TGTGCCAGCAGTTTACCGAAGACAGGGGGTCAAGAGACCCAGTACTTC; CDR3 protein: CASSLPKTGGQETQYF
D gene: TRBD2; clone size: -; J gene: TRBJ2-1; V gene: TRBV3-1; CDR3 DNA: TGTGCCAGCAGCCAAGATCAGCGGGAGGGTTATCTGTTCTTC; CDR3 protein: CASSQDQREGYLFF
D gene: -; clone size: many; J gene: TRBJ2-5; V gene: TRBV2; CDR3 DNA: TGTGCCAGCATTATTTCTTCGGAGACCCAGTACTTC; CDR3 protein: CASIISSETQYF
D gene: -; clone size: few; J gene: TRBJ2-7; V gene: TRBV7-2; CDR3 DNA: TGTGCCTGGGCCCAGTCCGCCGAGCAGTACTTC; CDR3 protein: CAWAQSAEQYF